A selection of T cell receptor beta chains follows, all from one sample in a study of technical replicates of blood from several donors. Assay: immunoSEQ multiplex PCR; the TCRdb copy retains only in-frame clones and omits some. Of some 49,000 clones in the sample, approximately 90% were seen once. Sequencing input: PBMCs. The receptors here all came from a human donor in good health. Some clones in this sample may be carry-over from other donors' samples. The CDR3 runs from the conserved cysteine through the conserved F or W. D genes are given only for firm matches. Clone size, where shown, is once, few, many, or a class for clones that have expanded.

j_call v_call d_call clone_size cdr3_nt cdr3_aa
TRBJ1-2 TRBV5-6 TRBD1 - TGTGCCAGCAGCTTGGACAGGGGAGCTAACTATGGCTACACCTTC CASSLDRGANYGYTF
TRBJ2-1 TRBV6-4 TRBD1 few TGTGCCAGCAGTGCTCAGGGGGACTCCTACAATGAGCAGTTCTTC CASSAQGDSYNEQFF
TRBJ1-2 TRBV4-1 - - TGCGCCAGCAGCCAAGGAGGGGGAGAGAAGGGCTACACCTTC CASSQGGGEKGYTF
TRBJ2-1 TRBV14 TRBD1 - TGTGCCAGCAGCCAAGTACCCCGGGACAGGGTATTCTTC CASSQVPRDRVFF
TRBJ2-7 TRBV7-2 TRBD1 - TGTGCCAGCAGCTTACGCAGGGGGCTGGGGGAGCAGTACTTC CASSLRRGLGEQYF
TRBJ2-1 TRBV4-3 - - TGCGCCAGCAGCCAGCGGCTTTACAATGAGCAGTTCTTC CASSQRLYNEQFF
TRBJ1-2 TRBV5-4 - - TGTGCCAGCAGCTTAAATAATTTGGGCTACACCTTC CASSLNNLGYTF
TRBJ2-7 TRBV2 - - TGTGCCAGCAGTGTAGACTGGAGCTCCTACGAGCAGTACTTC CASSVDWSSYEQYF
TRBJ2-7 TRBV10-3 - once TGTGCCATCGGGTTGTCCGGGGAACTCTACGAGCAGTACTTC CAIGLSGELYEQYF
TRBJ2-5 TRBV5-6 - - TGTGCCAGCAGCCCCAGGTGGTCCAGAAGGGAGACCCAGTACTTC CASSPRWSRRETQYF
TRBJ1-1 TRBV7-6 TRBD1 once TGTGCCAGCAGCTCCGACAGGGGGCAAAGGACTGAAGCTTTCTTT CASSSDRGQRTEAFF
TRBJ2-7 TRBV2 - - TGTGCCAGCAGAAGGGGGTTATCCTACGAGCAGTACTTC CASRRGLSYEQYF
TRBJ2-7 TRBV6-1 TRBD2 few TGTGCCAGCAGCCCCGAAGCGGGGTCTTCCTACGAGCAGTACTTC CASSPEAGSSYEQYF
TRBJ2-3 TRBV7-9 TRBD1 - TGTGCCAGCAGATTCGACAGGGTCTTCGGAGATACGCAGTATTTT CASRFDRVFGDTQYF
TRBJ2-5 TRBV4-3 TRBD2 - TGCGCCAGCAGCCGGACAGGGACTAGCGGGGGAGGCGGCGCCCAGTACTTC CASSRTGTSGGGGAQYF
TRBJ2-7 TRBV11-2 - - TGTGCCAGCAGCTTAGGGGGACTTGACGAGCAGTACTTC CASSLGGLDEQYF
TRBJ2-7 TRBV18 TRBD2 - TGTGCCAGCTCATCGAGCAGGGAGGGGTACGAGCAGTACTTC CASSSSREGYEQYF
TRBJ1-1 TRBV4-2 TRBD1 - TGTGCCAGCAGCCAAGAAGGCAGGGGGGCCACTGAAGCTTTCTTT CASSQEGRGATEAFF
TRBJ1-5 TRBV2 - once TGTGCCAGCAGTGCAGGGGTAGGCAATCAGCCCCAGCATTTT CASSAGVGNQPQHF
TRBJ2-1 TRBV5-4 TRBD2 few TGTGCCAGCAGCCCCAGAGCGGGGTACAATGAGCAGTTCTTC CASSPRAGYNEQFF
TRBJ2-3 TRBV4-2 TRBD2 - TGTGCCAGCAGCCCCTCTCCAGCGGGGGGGCCCGATACGCAGTATTTT CASSPSPAGGPDTQYF
TRBJ2-1 TRBV4-3 TRBD2 - TGCGCCAGCAGCCAAGAGTCGACTAGCGGGGCCATGGGAAATGAGCAGTTCTTC CASSQESTSGAMGNEQFF
TRBJ1-2 TRBV27 - - TGTGCCAGCAGTTCAGCAGACACACTGAACTATGGCTACACCTTC CASSSADTLNYGYTF
TRBJ2-4 TRBV16 - - TGTGCCAGCAGCCAATCTTCGGTACGGGATAAGAAAAACATTCAGTACTTC CASSQSSVRDKKNIQYF
TRBJ2-1 TRBV6-6 TRBD2 once TGTGCCAGCAGCAATGTAGCGGGAGTTGTCAATGAGCAGTTCTTC CASSNVAGVVNEQFF
TRBJ1-1 TRBV5-6 - - TGTGCCAGCAGCGGCCGGAGGACTGAAGCTTTCTTT CASSGRRTEAFF
TRBJ2-2 TRBV7-3 TRBD2 - TGTGCCAGCGCCTGGGCGGGGGGGCCGAGCGGGGAGCTGTTTTTT CASAWAGGPSGELFF
TRBJ1-2 TRBV5-1 - - TGCGCCAGCAGCTTGGCCGGCTATGGCTACACCTTC CASSLAGYGYTF
TRBJ1-1 TRBV6-5 - once TGTGCCAGCAGTTACGACAGAGTGGGCACTGAAGCTTTCTTT CASSYDRVGTEAFF
TRBJ1-1 TRBV6-5 - - TGTGCCAGCAGACAGGGAACGGCCGCCACTGAAGCTTTCTTT CASRQGTAATEAFF
TRBJ1-6 TRBV2 - - TGTGCCAGCAAGTCCGGTGGCGAGGGCTCACCCCTCCACTTT CASKSGGEGSPLHF
TRBJ2-7 TRBV6-4 TRBD2 - TGTGCCAACATACTAGCGGGAGGTTCCTACGAGCAGTACTTC CANILAGGSYEQYF
TRBJ1-2 TRBV2 TRBD1 - TGTGCCAGACGCCCAGGGGGCTATGGCTACACCTTC CARRPGGYGYTF
TRBJ2-3 TRBV7-8 TRBD2 - TGTGCCAGCAGCTTAATTCTAGCGGGGGCAGATACGCAGTATTTT CASSLILAGADTQYF
TRBJ1-2 TRBV29-1 - - TGCAGCGTTGGGCCCGAGGGTGTTCAAGGCTACACCTTC CSVGPEGVQGYTF
TRBJ2-7 TRBV10-3 - - TGTGCCATCAGTGAGTCCGGGGGTTCCTACGAGCAGTACTTC CAISESGGSYEQYF
TRBJ1-5 TRBV29-1 - - TGCAGCGCCTGGACAGTGGGGGGCAATCAGCCCCAGCATTTT CSAWTVGGNQPQHF
TRBJ1-4 TRBV14 - - TGTGCCAGCGCACAGGGTGTTTATGAAAAACTGTTTTTT CASAQGVYEKLFF
TRBJ1-1 TRBV9 - once TGTGCCAGCATGGAGGGTCCCTTGGGCACTGAAGCTTTCTTT CASMEGPLGTEAFF
TRBJ1-5 TRBV7-9 - - TGTGCCAGCAGCTTAGGTCTGGGGGCTCGTAATCAGCCCCAGCATTTT CASSLGLGARNQPQHF
TRBJ1-4 TRBV18 TRBD1 - TGTGCCAGCTCACCACCGGACAGGAGTAATGAAAAACTGTTTTTT CASSPPDRSNEKLFF
TRBJ2-1 TRBV5-6 - - TGTGCCAGCAGCATACTACAGGGATCCACTGAGCAGTTCTTC CASSILQGSTEQFF
TRBJ2-7 TRBV6-6 TRBD2 few TGTGCCAGCAGTTACGGTAGCGGGAGCTACGAGCAGTACTTC CASSYGSGSYEQYF
TRBJ1-1 TRBV13 - - TGTGCCAGCAGCTTAGCCTCGAAGAGAAACACTGAAGCTTTCTTT CASSLASKRNTEAFF
TRBJ2-7 TRBV7-7 TRBD2 - TGTGCCAGCAGCCCGGGGACTAGCGGGGGGAGGTACGAGCAGTACTTC CASSPGTSGGRYEQYF
TRBJ2-7 TRBV20-1 - - TGCAGTGCTACAAACGGCTACGAGCAGTACTTC CSATNGYEQYF
TRBJ1-1 TRBV30 - - TGTGCCTGGAGTGTCGGGGTAAGTGAAGCTTTCTTT CAWSVGVSEAFF
TRBJ2-2 TRBV29-1 TRBD1 - TGCAGCGTTGAAGGTTTAGGGACAGCGAACACCGGGGAGCTGTTTTTT CSVEGLGTANTGELFF
TRBJ1-1 TRBV5-1 - few TGCGCCAGCAGCCTAGGGGGTTCTATGCACACTGAAGCTTTCTTT CASSLGGSMHTEAFF
TRBJ2-7 TRBV4-1 - - TGCGCCAGCAGCCAAGATCTACCCAGGGGCTACGAGCAGTACTTC CASSQDLPRGYEQYF
TRBJ2-2 TRBV6-5 TRBD1 - TGTGCCAGCAGCCGGACAGGAGACGGGGAGCTGTTTTTT CASSRTGDGELFF
TRBJ2-1 TRBV5-4 - - TGTGCCAGCAGCTTTGGCGGGGGCCGTTACAATGAGCAGTTCTTC CASSFGGGRYNEQFF
TRBJ2-3 TRBV23-1 TRBD1 - TGCGCCAGCAGTCCCCGGGACAGATGCACAGATACGCAGTATTTT CASSPRDRCTDTQYF
TRBJ1-3 TRBV9 TRBD1 - TGTGCCAGCAGCGTAGACCTTTCGAGGACAGGTACTGGAAACACCATATATTTT CASSVDLSRTGTGNTIYF
TRBJ2-7 TRBV6-1 - - TGTGCCAGCAGTGAAGCATTGGGGGGGCGCCGGTACGAGCAGTACTTC CASSEALGGRRYEQYF